This is a list of T cell receptor beta chains from one sample in a study of blood T cell repertoires in COVID-19. Measured with immunoSEQ multiplex PCR; TCRdb has only the in-frame clones, and not every one. The top ten hold around 6.3% of the sample, which has 250,000 or so clones, approximately 90% seen once. The sample comprised peripheral blood. The receptor set was obtained from a woman aged 25-40 years with COVID-19, enrolled during active disease. Both conserved end residues are part of each CDR3.

V gene: TRBV2; J gene: TRBJ1-4; CDR3 protein: CASSELAATNEKLFF
V gene: TRBV6-2/TRBV6-3; J gene: TRBJ1-5; CDR3 protein: CASSYLFSNQPQHF
V gene: TRBV9; J gene: TRBJ2-2; CDR3 protein: CASSGSGKNTGELFF
V gene: TRBV5-1; J gene: TRBJ2-7; CDR3 protein: CASSPIPGTKEQYF
V gene: TRBV6-5; J gene: TRBJ1-3; CDR3 protein: CASSYAGRSGNTIYF
V gene: TRBV6-2/TRBV6-3; J gene: TRBJ1-5; CDR3 protein: CASTPVGSSNQPQHF
V gene: TRBV27; J gene: TRBJ2-7; CDR3 protein: CASSVIRTGLYEQYF
V gene: TRBV28; J gene: TRBJ2-1; CDR3 protein: CASSLGTGGRPDGEQFF
V gene: TRBV6-6; J gene: TRBJ2-1; CDR3 protein: CASRASGRGNEQFF
V gene: TRBV4-1; J gene: TRBJ2-2; CDR3 protein: CASRSQLAGRRTGELFF
V gene: TRBV6-1; J gene: TRBJ1-5; CDR3 protein: CASSEFTGGNNQPQHF
V gene: TRBV5-8; J gene: TRBJ2-7; CDR3 protein: CASSLQGTESYEQYF
V gene: TRBV5-1; J gene: TRBJ2-3; CDR3 protein: CASSLAGPGTQYF
V gene: TRBV28; J gene: TRBJ1-4; CDR3 protein: CASSRGGEKLFF
V gene: TRBV4-1; J gene: TRBJ2-1; CDR3 protein: CASSSGGEQFF
V gene: TRBV18; J gene: TRBJ2-1; CDR3 protein: CASSTQGRYNEQFF
V gene: TRBV6-5; J gene: TRBJ1-5; CDR3 protein: CASSYSGRGSNQPQHF
V gene: TRBV5-6; J gene: TRBJ2-2; CDR3 protein: CASSLFEGGPSGELFF
V gene: TRBV18; J gene: TRBJ2-3; CDR3 protein: CASSPPGQRTDTQYF
V gene: TRBV6-2/TRBV6-3; J gene: TRBJ1-5; CDR3 protein: CASSSWRTTGQMSNQPQHF
V gene: TRBV7-2; J gene: TRBJ2-5; CDR3 protein: CASSPRRLAGVETQYF
V gene: TRBV4-2; J gene: TRBJ1-5; CDR3 protein: CASSPSGGSYSNQPQHF
V gene: TRBV2; J gene: TRBJ2-1; CDR3 protein: CASSANEQFF
V gene: TRBV7-6; J gene: TRBJ2-5; CDR3 protein: CASSLELAGGGETQYF
V gene: TRBV7-6; J gene: TRBJ2-2; CDR3 protein: CASSSYGLAGGAGELFF
V gene: TRBV15; J gene: TRBJ2-7; CDR3 protein: CATSRPLAGGLNEQYF
V gene: TRBV4-3; J gene: TRBJ1-2; CDR3 protein: CASSQDRAVLRGYTF
V gene: TRBV28; J gene: TRBJ2-7; CDR3 protein: CASTTGGGRVHEQYF
V gene: TRBV7-2; J gene: TRBJ1-3; CDR3 protein: CASTLPGNTIYF
V gene: TRBV11-2; J gene: TRBJ2-3; CDR3 protein: CASLQPREGTDTQYF
V gene: TRBV6-6; J gene: TRBJ1-4; CDR3 protein: CASSYVRTGVNEKLFF
V gene: TRBV27; J gene: TRBJ2-2; CDR3 protein: CASSSYPGAGELFF
V gene: TRBV7-7; J gene: TRBJ2-2; CDR3 protein: CASRAGAGPTGELFF
V gene: TRBV28; J gene: TRBJ1-5; CDR3 protein: CASRMLDRVHQPQHF
V gene: TRBV28; J gene: TRBJ1-5; CDR3 protein: CASKPQGAGNQPQHF
V gene: TRBV20-1; J gene: TRBJ2-7; CDR3 protein: CSASALASYEQYF
V gene: TRBV7-8; J gene: TRBJ1-4; CDR3 protein: CASSRGGTNEKLFF
V gene: TRBV5-1; J gene: TRBJ1-1; CDR3 protein: CASSSDIPGTEAFF
V gene: TRBV15; J gene: TRBJ2-7; CDR3 protein: CATSSYGQGGSYEQYF
V gene: TRBV7-6; J gene: TRBJ2-2; CDR3 protein: CASRPGTGTTGELFF
V gene: TRBV10-3; J gene: TRBJ2-6; CDR3 protein: CAISDQLVFSGANVLTF
V gene: TRBV28; J gene: TRBJ2-2; CDR3 protein: CASSEDSNTGELFF
V gene: TRBV6-2/TRBV6-3; J gene: TRBJ2-2; CDR3 protein: CASSIQAGELFF
V gene: TRBV2; J gene: TRBJ2-4; CDR3 protein: CASSAGTSGDQYF
V gene: TRBV27; J gene: TRBJ2-7; CDR3 protein: CASGRGSYEQYF